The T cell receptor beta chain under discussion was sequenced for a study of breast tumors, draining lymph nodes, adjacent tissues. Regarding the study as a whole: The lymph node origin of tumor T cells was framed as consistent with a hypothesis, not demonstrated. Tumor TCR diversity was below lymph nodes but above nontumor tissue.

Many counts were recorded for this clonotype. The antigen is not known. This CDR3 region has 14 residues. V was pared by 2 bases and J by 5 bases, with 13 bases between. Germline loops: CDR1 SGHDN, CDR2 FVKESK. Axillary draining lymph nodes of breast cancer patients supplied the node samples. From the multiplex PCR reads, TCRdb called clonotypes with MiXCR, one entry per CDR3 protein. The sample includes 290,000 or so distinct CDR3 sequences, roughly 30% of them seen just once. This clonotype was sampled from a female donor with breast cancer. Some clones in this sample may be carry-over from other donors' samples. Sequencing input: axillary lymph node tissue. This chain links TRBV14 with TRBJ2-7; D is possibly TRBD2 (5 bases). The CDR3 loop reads CASSQPGFLHEQYF. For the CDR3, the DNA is TGTGCCAGCAGCCAACCGGGATTCCTCCACGAGCAGTACTTC.